The 9 T cell receptor beta chains reported below all come from one sample, sequenced in a study of blood T cell repertoires in COVID-19 (dated by TCRdb to the early 2020s). Library generation was performed with the immunoSEQ multiplex PCR assay. TCRdb retrieved this table from immuneACCESS and kept in-frame rearrangements only. Not all clones are present; in checked studies, unresolved V genes account for under half, and no reason is known for the remainder. The sample table shows roughly 150,000 clones, and around 90% are seen once. Roughly 5.3% of the sample is taken by the ten largest. Material: peripheral blood. These receptors came from a young man with COVID-19, enrolled during active disease.

J is TRBJ2-7 and V is TRBV27, with a weak D call TRBD2 (5 bases). V lost 5 bases to trimming and J lost 4 bases, with 15 bases between them. CDR1 and CDR2 (germline): MNHEY, SMNVEV (reference sequence). The CDR3 loop spans 14 amino acids. This CDR3 reads CASSPLARGYEQYF. Here the CDR3 DNA reads TGTGCCAGCAGTCCATTAGCGAGAGGGTACGAGCAGTACTTC.

The chain couples TRBV13 to TRBJ2-1; 8 bases line up with TRBD2. The CDR3 has 17 residues. The J segment lost 2 bases and the V segment lost 2 bases, leaving 8 bases of the junction unmatched. The germline V gene has CDR1 PRHDT and CDR2 FYEKMQ (reference sequence). This chain's CDR3 is CASSLSLLAEAYNEQFF. Here the CDR3 DNA reads TGTGCCAGCAGCTTATCATTACTAGCGGAGGCCTACAATGAGCAGTTCTTC.

This rearrangement joins TRBV9 to TRBJ2-2; TRBD2 might be the D (6 bases). Between the trimmed V and J ends, which lost 3 bases and 4 bases, there was a span of 10 bases. The CDR3 runs 14 residues. The V gene's germline CDR1 is SGDLS and CDR2 YYNGEE. This CDR3 reads CASSGGLSTGELFF. The CDR3 region has the DNA TGTGCCAGCAGCGGGGGACTGAGCACCGGGGAGCTGTTTTTT. Based on the CDR3 plus reference TRBV9 and TRBJ2-2, the full variable domain is DSGVTQTPKHLITATGQRVTLRCSPRSGDLSVYWYQQSLDQGLQFLIQYYNGEERAKGNILERFSAQQFPDLHSELNLSSLELGDSALYFCASSGGLSTGELFFGEGSRLTVL.

In this sample, this clone turned up a few times. The V and J genes are TRBV3-1 (or the pseudogene TRBV3-2) and TRBJ2-1; 9 bases map to TRBD2. The CDR3 totals 18 residues. The V gene end was trimmed by 2 bases and the J gene end by 2 bases; junction bases not matched to a gene: 10. CDR1 LGHDT and CDR2 YNNKEL come from the germline V gene (reference sequence). CDR3 sequence reads: CASSQYWGLADAYNEQFF. CDR3 nucleotides: TGTGCCAGCAGCCAATATTGGGGACTAGCTGATGCCTACAATGAGCAGTTCTTC.

The rearrangement uses TRBV27 and TRBJ2-7, with D tentatively TRBD1 (5 bases). Germline V gives CDR1 MNHEY, CDR2 SMNVEV (reference sequence). The CDR3 covers 17 residues. The germline V and J ends were trimmed by 5 bases and 0 bases, with 20 bases remaining between them. The CDR3 DNA is TGTGCCAGCAGTCCCCAGAGGACACCTACTTTCTCCTACGAGCAGTACTTC. It encodes CASSPQRTPTFSYEQYF.

This chain uses TRBV6-4 with TRBJ1-6, with D possibly matching TRBD1 (5 bases). Germline assignment: CDR1 MRHNA and CDR2 SNTAGT. The V gene lost 6 bases and the J gene lost 7 bases, with 16 bases spanning the gap. The CDR3 totals 15 residues. The CDR3 is CASRVGGIANSPLHF. CDR3 bases: TGTGCCAGCAGGGTGGGGGGAATTGCCAATTCACCCCTCCACTTT.

This rearrangement joins TRBV5-4 to TRBJ2-1; 10 positions match TRBD2. The V and J ends lost 3 bases and 2 bases, in that order; junction bases with no gene match: 5. The germline V gene has CDR1 SGHNT and CDR2 YYREEE (reference sequence). This CDR3 contains 16 residues. In nucleotides, the CDR3 is TGTGCCAGCAGCTCGAAAGCGGGAGGGCCCTACAATGAGCAGTTCTTC. It yields the protein CASSSKAGGPYNEQFF.

The chain combines TRBV4-3 with TRBJ2-3; D gene unclear. This CDR3 region has 14 residues. Germline V gives CDR1 LGHNA, CDR2 YSLEER. Trimming removed 1 base at V and 2 bases at J, with 7 bases between. The CDR3 bases are TGCGCCAGCAGCCAAGTTGGCCACACAGATACGCAGTATTTT. The encoded protein is CASSQVGHTDTQYF.

This chain uses TRBV5-1 with TRBJ2-6; 9 bases map to TRBD1. Germline CDR1 and CDR2: SGHRS and YFSETQ. V lost 1 base, J lost 1 base, and 12 bases stayed unmatched. This CDR3 is built from 20 residues. The CDR3 region has the DNA TGCGCCAGCAGCTTGACCGTTCCGGGACAGGGAACTTCTGGGGCCAACGTCCTGACTTTC. It codes for CASSLTVPGQGTSGANVLTF.